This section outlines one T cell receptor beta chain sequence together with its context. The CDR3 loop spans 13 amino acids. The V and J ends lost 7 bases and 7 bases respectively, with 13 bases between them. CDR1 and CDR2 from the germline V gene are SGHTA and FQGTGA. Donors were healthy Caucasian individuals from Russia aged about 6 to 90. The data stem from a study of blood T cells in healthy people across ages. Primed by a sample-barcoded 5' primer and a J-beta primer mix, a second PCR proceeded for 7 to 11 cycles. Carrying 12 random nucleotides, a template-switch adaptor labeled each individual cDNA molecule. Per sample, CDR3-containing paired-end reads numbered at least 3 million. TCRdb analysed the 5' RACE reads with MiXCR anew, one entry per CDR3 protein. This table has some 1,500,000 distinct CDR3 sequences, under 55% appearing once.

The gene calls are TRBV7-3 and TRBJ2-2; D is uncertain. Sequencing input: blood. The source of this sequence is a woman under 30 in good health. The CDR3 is CASIPDHLGELFF. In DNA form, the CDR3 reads TGTGCCAGCATCCCGGACCACCTCGGGGAGCTGTTTTTT.